Each of the 30 T cell receptor beta chains below was sequenced from the same sample in a study of blood T cell repertoires in COVID-19. The repertoire was sequenced with immunoSEQ multiplex PCR; TCRdb's copy has only in-frame clones and lacks some. The sample has under 150,000 clones, 85% to 90% seen once; the top ten hold 10%. The sequencing sample was made of peripheral blood. The origin of the receptors is a man between 45 and 60 years old with active or convalescent COVID-19.

The rearrangement links TRBV28 to TRBJ2-1; 8 bases map to TRBD1. This CDR3 contains 15 residues. CDR1 MDHEN and CDR2 SYDVKM come from the germline V gene. The V gene end was trimmed by 5 bases and the J gene end by 6 bases; junction bases not matched to a gene: 9. The CDR3 sequence is CASSLSGTGFNEQFF. The CDR3 region has the DNA TGTGCCAGCAGTCTATCCGGGACAGGTTTCAATGAGCAGTTCTTC. Full variable domain (outside the CDR3, taken from reference TRBV28 and TRBJ2-1): DVKVTQSSRYLVKRTGEKVFLECVQDMDHENMFWYRQDPGLGLRLIYFSYDVKMKEKGDIPEGYSVSREKKERFSLILESASTNQTSMYLCASSLSGTGFNEQFFGPGTRLTVL.

This clone has only one observation. V gene TRBV28 combines with J gene TRBJ2-1, with TRBD1 identical over 8 bases. V lost 7 bases to trimming and J lost 4 bases; unmatched junction nucleotides: 3. This CDR3 contains 13 residues. The germline V gene encodes CDR1 MDHEN and CDR2 SYDVKM. The CDR3 bases are TGTGCCAGCATTGACAGGGGATACAATGAGCAGTTCTTC. This translates into CASIDRGYNEQFF.

This chain links TRBV5-8 with TRBJ2-7, with D perhaps matching TRBD1 (5 bases). The V end was cut by 4 bases, the J end by 2 bases, with 13 bases between. CDR3 length equals 14 residues. Germline CDR1 SGHTS, CDR2 YDEGEE. CDR3 bases: TGTGCCAGCAGCCTAGGTCCAGGGCCCTACGAGCAGTACTTC. Translated: CASSLGPGPYEQYF.

The genes are TRBV10-2 and TRBJ1-6, with D uncertain. V was shortened by 0 bases and J by 10 bases, with 19 bases between the two germline ends. The germline V gene encodes CDR1 WSHSY and CDR2 SAAADI. The CDR3 is 17 residues long. The CDR3 reads CASSESIGLSSGSPLHF. The DNA for the CDR3 is TGCGCCAGCAGTGAGTCGATCGGTTTGTCCTCCGGGTCACCCCTCCACTTT.

V and J are TRBV18 and TRBJ1-2, with a tentative D call TRBD1 (5 bases). V lost 4 bases and J 2 bases, leaving 11 bases between the germline ends. Germline CDR1 and CDR2: KGHSH and LQKENI. The CDR3 is 14 residues long. The CDR3 DNA reads TGTGCCAGCTCACGGGACTCATACAACTATGGCTACACCTTC. Protein: CASSRDSYNYGYTF.

The rearrangement joins TRBV6-5 to TRBJ2-1, with 7 nucleotides matching TRBD2. V was clipped by 2 bases and J by 2 bases; unmatched bases: 3. This CDR3 spans 15 amino acids. The germline V gene has CDR1 MNHEY and CDR2 SVGAGI. DNA of the CDR3: TGTGCCAGCAGTTACGGGGGGGGAGCCTACAATGAGCAGTTCTTC. Its protein product is CASSYGGGAYNEQFF.

The V and J genes are TRBV28 and TRBJ1-4; D unresolved. The V gene's germline CDR1 is MDHEN and CDR2 SYDVKM. V lost 1 base to trimming and J lost 0 bases, with 6 bases between them. This CDR3 is built from 15 residues. The CDR3 is CASSLFPATNEKLFF. The DNA for the CDR3 is TGTGCCAGCAGTTTATTTCCCGCAACTAATGAAAAACTGTTTTTT. Full variable domain (outside the CDR3, taken from reference TRBV28 and TRBJ1-4): DVKVTQSSRYLVKRTGEKVFLECVQDMDHENMFWYRQDPGLGLRLIYFSYDVKMKEKGDIPEGYSVSREKKERFSLILESASTNQTSMYLCASSLFPATNEKLFFGSGTQLSVL.

This rearrangement joins TRBV28 to TRBJ1-1; 7 nucleotides agree with TRBD1. The germline V gene encodes CDR1 MDHEN and CDR2 SYDVKM. V lost 6 bases, J lost 1 base, and 2 bases stayed unmatched. The CDR3 contains 13 residues. This CDR3 reads CASSEGANTEAFF. The CDR3 region has the DNA TGTGCCAGCAGCGAGGGGGCGAACACTGAAGCTTTCTTT.

The gene calls are TRBV4-1 and TRBJ2-3, with D perhaps matching TRBD2 (6 bases). Germline CDR1 reads MGHRA; CDR2 reads YSYEKL. The CDR3 contains 15 residues. V was cut by 4 bases and J by 1 base, with 12 bases left in between. CDR3 nucleotide sequence: TGCGCCAGCAGCCCATCTAGCGCGCGCACAGATACGCAGTATTTT. It translates to CASSPSSARTDTQYF.

V and J are TRBV5-1 and TRBJ2-3, with TRBD2 identical over 10 bases. The germline V gene encodes CDR1 SGHRS and CDR2 YFSETQ. The J segment lost 5 bases and the V segment lost 4 bases, leaving 10 bases of the junction unmatched. This CDR3 is 16 amino acids long. The CDR3 region is CASSKASGRGGDTQYF. The CDR3 DNA follows: TGCGCCAGCAGCAAAGCTAGCGGGAGAGGAGGAGATACGCAGTATTTT.

This rearrangement joins TRBV27 to TRBJ2-2, with D hard to call. This CDR3 spans 13 amino acids. Trimming shortened V by 1 base and J by 4 bases, and 4 bases separated the two germline ends. Germline values: CDR1 MNHEY, CDR2 SMNVEV (reference sequence). CDR3 protein: CASSLLCTGELFF. The CDR3 DNA is TGTGCCAGCAGTTTATTATGCACCGGGGAGCTGTTTTTT.

V gene TRBV4-1 combines with J gene TRBJ2-1; 8 bases align to TRBD2. Per germline, CDR1 MGHRA and CDR2 YSYEKL. With 8 bases clipped from V and 5 bases from J, the junction kept 5 bases outside the gene matches. The CDR3 contains 13 residues. DNA for the CDR3: TGCGCCAGCCGGGGACTAGATAACAATGAGCAGTTCTTC. This encodes CASRGLDNNEQFF.

This clone has just a few counts. V is TRBV5-6 and J is TRBJ1-5; 10 positions agree with TRBD1. V lost 3 bases and J lost 6; bases outside the gene matches: 6. Looked up from germline, CDR1 is SGHDT and CDR2 is YYEEEE. This CDR3 is 15 amino acids long. The CDR3 coding sequence is TGTGCCAGCAGCTATGGGACAGGGGCGGGTCAGCCCCAGCATTTT. Translated: CASSYGTGAGQPQHF. The full variable domain, its missing parts supplied by reference TRBV5-6 and TRBJ1-5, is DAGVTQSPTHLIKTRGQQVTLRCSPKSGHDTVSWYQQALGQGPQFIFQYYEEEERQRGNFPDRFSGHQFPNYSSELNVNALLLGDSALYLCASSYGTGAGQPQHFGDGTRLSIL.

The chain links TRBV5-1 to TRBJ2-7, with TRBD2 identical over 7 bases. Unmatched junction bases numbered 14, after V lost 7 bases and J lost 7 bases. CDR1 and CDR2 from the germline V gene are SGHRS and YFSETQ. This CDR3 has 14 residues. The CDR3 DNA reads TGCGCCAGCGCCCGAACGGGAGGAGCGCAAGAGCAGTACTTC. It is translated as CASARTGGAQEQYF.

The DNA for the CDR3 is TGTGCCAGCAGCCCCGGGGGGGTTCAGTACTTC. Residues: CASSPGGVQYF. The chain uses TRBV6-6 and TRBJ2-4; 8 bases fit TRBD2. CDR1 is MNHNY, CDR2 SVGAGI, per germline (reference sequence). This CDR3 is 11 amino acids long. V gave up 6 bases and J gave up 11 bases; unmatched junction bases: 3.

Only one count was recorded for this clone. J is TRBJ1-1 and V is TRBV18; D unclear. V was pared by 3 bases and J by 8 bases, with 19 bases between. In germline, CDR1 is KGHSH, CDR2 LQKENI. The CDR3 runs to 15 residues. The CDR3 here is CASSPNRSTREEAFF. DNA for the CDR3: TGTGCCAGCTCACCGAACCGCTCGACACGAGAAGAAGCTTTCTTT. The full variable domain, its missing parts supplied by reference TRBV18 and TRBJ1-1, is NAGVMQNPRHLVRRRGQEARLRCSPMKGHSHVYWYRQLPEEGLKFMVYLQKENIIDESGMPKERFSAEFPKEGPSILRIQQVVRGDSAAYFCASSPNRSTREEAFFGQGTRLTVV.

V and J are TRBV2 and TRBJ2-6; no reliable D call. Germline V gives CDR1 SNHLY, CDR2 FYNNEI. This CDR3 region has 17 residues. Deletions cut 4 bases from V and 0 bases from J, with 13 bases between. The CDR3 region has the DNA TGTGCCAGCAGTGCCTCTTACACCGTCTCTGGGGCCAACGTCCTGACTTTC. Translation gives CASSASYTVSGANVLTF.

This chain connects TRBV1 to TRBJ2-2; the D call in the table, TRBD2, was not verified against the DNA. TRBV1 is described as a pseudogene. The length of the CDR3 is 18 residues. This CDR3 reads CTSSRGGTSGRNTGELFF. CDR3 in DNA: TGCACCAGCAGCCGTGGGGGGACTAGCGGGAGAAACACCGGGGAGCTGTTTTTT.

This clone was seen once. In nucleotides, the CDR3 is TGTGCCAGCAGCCTTCCGGCGGGAGGGCTTGGGGAGCTGTTTTTT. Translated, it gives CASSLPAGGLGELFF. V usage is TRBV7-2 and J usage is TRBJ2-2, with 9 positions matching TRBD2. Germline values: CDR1 SGHTA, CDR2 FQGNSA. V dropped 5 bases and J dropped 8; count of bases not matched to a gene: 9. This CDR3 is 15 amino acids long.

The CDR3: CASSGGDWGNEQYF. CDR3 in DNA: TGTGCCAGCAGCGGGGGTGATTGGGGCAACGAGCAGTACTTC. This rearrangement joins TRBV9 to TRBJ2-7, with D maybe TRBD1 (5 bases). The CDR3 totals 14 residues. CDR1 is SGDLS, CDR2 YYNGEE, per germline. V lost 3 bases and J 5 bases, leaving 15 bases between the germline ends.

The V and J genes are TRBV7-2 and TRBJ2-1; the match to TRBD2 covers 7 bases. The germline V gene encodes CDR1 SGHTA and CDR2 FQGNSA. This CDR3 has 16 residues. Unmatched junction bases numbered 6, after V lost 2 bases and J lost 2 bases. As DNA, the CDR3 is TGTGCCAGCAGCTTATGGGCTAGCGGAGCCTACAATGAGCAGTTCTTC. Encoded protein: CASSLWASGAYNEQFF.

V is TRBV2 and J is TRBJ1-1; D possibly corresponds to TRBD1 (6 bases). Germline-derived CDR1 and CDR2 are SNHLY and FYNNEI. The V gene lost 6 bases and the J gene lost 2 bases, with 16 bases spanning the gap. The CDR3 sequence is 15 residues long. The CDR3 is CASRIRQETNTEAFF. The CDR3 DNA reads as TGTGCCAGCAGGATAAGACAGGAAACTAACACTGAAGCTTTCTTT.

The chain recombines TRBV6-5 with TRBJ2-7; no clear D. This CDR3 spans 15 amino acids. Per germline, CDR1 MNHEY and CDR2 SVGAGI. Trimming cost V 0 bases and J 2 bases, with 11 bases left between them. The CDR3 loop reads CASSYSRHRAYEQYF. The DNA for the CDR3 is TGTGCCAGCAGTTACTCGAGGCACCGAGCCTACGAGCAGTACTTC.

This clone appeared a single time. The chain joins TRBV9 to TRBJ1-2; D is undetermined. The CDR3 loop spans 14 amino acids. Germline V gene lookup returns CDR1 SGDLS and CDR2 YYNGEE. Deletions cut 0 bases from V and 4 bases from J, with 10 bases between. The CDR3 region is CASSVGEGLYGYTF. CDR3 coding DNA: TGTGCCAGCAGCGTAGGGGAGGGTCTCTATGGCTACACCTTC.

The chain joins TRBV19 to TRBJ2-2; 8 nucleotides line up with TRBD2. V was pared by 3 bases and J by 4 bases, with 7 bases of the junction left unmatched. The length of the CDR3 is 16 residues. The germline V gene encodes CDR1 LNHDA and CDR2 SQIVND (reference sequence). CDR3 bases: TGTGCCAGTAGTATCCCTTTTAGCGGGACCACCGGGGAGCTGTTTTTT. Protein: CASSIPFSGTTGELFF.

The chain is built from TRBV4-1 and TRBJ2-1, with D tentatively TRBD1 (5 bases). The germline V gene has CDR1 MGHRA and CDR2 YSYEKL. The CDR3 consists of 16 residues. Trimming shortened V by 3 bases and J by 4 bases, and 16 bases separated the two germline ends. This CDR3 is CASSHSLGAGYNEQFF. The CDR3 DNA follows: TGCGCCAGCAGCCATTCATTAGGGGCAGGGTACAATGAGCAGTTCTTC.

This clone was seen a single time. This chain joins TRBV15 and TRBJ1-1; D might be TRBD1 (6 bases). Germline V gene lookup returns CDR1 LNHNV and CDR2 YYDKDF (reference sequence). The CDR3 consists of 17 residues. The V end lost 0 bases, the J end lost 11 bases, and 25 bases lay between the germline ends. CDR3 sequence reads: CATSRDGGAGSFFSAFF. The CDR3 region has the DNA TGTGCCACCAGCAGAGATGGGGGGGCAGGGTCTTTTTTTTCGGCTTTCTTT.

The sample holds one count of this clone. The V gene is TRBV4-2, the J gene TRBJ1-2; tentative D call: TRBD1 (5 bases). V dropped 3 bases and J dropped 4 bases, with 18 bases sitting between them. Per the germline V gene, CDR1 is LGHNA and CDR2 is YNFKEQ. This CDR3 spans 16 amino acids. In DNA, the CDR3 is TGTGCCAGCAGCCAGGGGATGGGGGGGGACGGCTATGGCTACACCTTC. Amino acids: CASSQGMGGDGYGYTF.

This chain links TRBV14 with TRBJ2-7; D gene ambiguous. Germline loops: CDR1 SGHDN, CDR2 FVKESK. With 1 base removed from V and 13 bases from J, the gap between germline ends came to 14 bases. CDR3 length: 12 amino acids. The CDR3 reads CASSQVLGSVYF. The CDR3 DNA sequence: TGTGCCAGCAGCCAAGTCCTGGGCTCGGTCTACTTC. Based on the CDR3 plus reference TRBV14 and TRBJ2-7, the full variable domain is EAGVTQFPSHSVIEKGQTVTLRCDPISGHDNLYWYRRVMGKEIKFLLHFVKESKQDESGMPNNRFLAERTGGTYSTLKVQPAELEDSGVYFCASSQVLGSVYFGPGTRLTVT.

The chain joins TRBV5-1 to TRBJ2-1; 7 positions match TRBD2. Germline CDR1 reads SGHRS; CDR2 reads YFSETQ. The CDR3 is 15 amino acids. V shed 1 base and J 4 bases; nucleotides not matched to a gene: 5. DNA of the CDR3: TGCGCCAGCAGCTTGTTCCTAGCGGATTACAATGAGCAGTTCTTC. Amino acid sequence: CASSLFLADYNEQFF. The full variable domain, its missing parts supplied by reference TRBV5-1 and TRBJ2-1, is KAGVTQTPRYLIKTRGQQVTLSCSPISGHRSVSWYQQTPGQGLQFLFEYFSETQRNKGNFPGRFSGRQFSNSRSEMNVSTLELGDSALYLCASSLFLADYNEQFFGPGTRLTVL.